A single sample gave rise to the 21 T cell receptor beta chains below, sequenced in a study of T cells in localized non-small cell lung cancer. Profiling relied on immunoSEQ multiplex PCR, and the TCRdb table lists in-frame clones only, not all of them. The table lists approximately 2,800 clones, approximately 24% of them singletons, with about 13% in the top ten. The starting material was normal lung tissue next to the tumor, obtained before any cancer treatment. The source is a male donor at least 60 years old with stage II lung adenocarcinoma.

This clone came up a few times. The genes are TRBV11-3 and TRBJ1-1, with TRBD1 identical over 7 bases. V lost 5 bases, J lost 7 bases, and 13 bases stayed unmatched. Germline CDR1 is SGHNT and CDR2 is YENEEA. This CDR3 comprises 15 residues. The CDR3 region is CASSLPTGQGVEAFF. The DNA for the CDR3 is TGTGCCAGCAGCCTCCCCACGGGGCAGGGGGTTGAAGCTTTCTTT.

The chain recombines TRBV12-5 with TRBJ2-7; the D is unclear. Germline V gene sequence: CDR1 LGHNT, CDR2 FRNRAP. V lost 0 bases to trimming and J lost 6 bases, with 12 bases between them. This CDR3 contains 14 residues. CDR3 in amino acids: CASGLVLDRVEQYF. The CDR3 DNA follows: TGTGCTAGTGGTTTGGTACTGGATCGGGTCGAGCAGTACTTC.

The genes are TRBV27 and TRBJ2-2; 7 positions agree with TRBD2. This CDR3 region has 17 residues. V lost 3 bases to trimming and J lost 4 bases; unmatched junction nucleotides: 11. Germline CDR1 MNHEY, CDR2 SMNVEV (reference sequence). CDR3 coding DNA: TGTGCCAGCAGTTTTCGGGTGGTGGGAGGGGTCACCGGGGAGCTGTTTTTT. Protein: CASSFRVVGGVTGELFF.

The chain joins TRBV10-3 to TRBJ2-3; D possibly corresponds to TRBD2 (6 bases). Germline CDR1 reads ENHRY; CDR2 reads SYGVKD. V was shortened by 6 bases and J by 0 bases, with 13 bases between the two germline ends. The CDR3 consists of 15 residues. The CDR3: CAISLLAASTDTQYF. The DNA of the CDR3 is TGTGCCATCAGCCTACTAGCAGCGAGCACAGATACGCAGTATTTT.

V and J are TRBV5-1 and TRBJ1-2; TRBD1 matches at 7 bases. CDR1 and CDR2 (germline): SGHRS, YFSETQ. The CDR3 runs 14 residues. V gave up 4 bases and J gave up 7 bases; unmatched junction bases: 10. CDR3 protein: CASSLERQGSGYTF. For the CDR3, the DNA is TGCGCCAGCAGCCTCGAGAGACAGGGTAGTGGCTACACCTTC.

The V call is TRBV11-3, the J call TRBJ2-1; 15 bases are shared with TRBD2. The CDR3 is 16 amino acids. With V trimmed by 5 bases and J by 9 bases, 8 bases remained unmatched. The V gene's germline CDR1 is SGHNT and CDR2 YENEEA. This CDR3 is CASSLGLAGGLAEQFF. CDR3 bases: TGTGCCAGCAGCCTAGGACTAGCGGGGGGGCTGGCTGAGCAGTTCTTC.

In this sample, this clone turned up a few times. The chain combines TRBV19 with TRBJ1-1; D is unclear. The germline V gene encodes CDR1 LNHDA and CDR2 SQIVND (reference sequence). V lost 5 bases to trimming and J lost 4 bases, with 14 bases between them. The CDR3 spans 14 residues. The CDR3 is CASSPRVDSTEAFF. The CDR3 DNA sequence: TGTGCCAGTAGTCCAAGGGTCGATAGCACTGAAGCTTTCTTT.

V gene TRBV19 combines with J gene TRBJ2-2; possibly TRBD1 or TRBD2 for D (5 bases each). This CDR3 spans 15 amino acids. From germline, CDR1 is LNHDA and CDR2 SQIVND (reference sequence). V lost 5 bases and J lost 6, with 16 bases in between. The CDR3 protein is CASSRRYRGPGELFF. In nucleotides, the CDR3 is TGTGCCAGTAGTCGACGTTACCGGGGACCCGGGGAGCTGTTTTTT.

This clone has a handful of counts. The chain links TRBV1 to TRBJ1-5. TRBV1 is deemed a pseudogene. The CDR3 loop spans 13 amino acids. The CDR3 spells CASSQALDQPQHF. In nucleotides, the CDR3 is TGCGCCAGCAGCCAAGCCCTAGATCAGCCCCAGCATTTT.

Only a few counts were recorded for this clone. The V gene is TRBV28, the J gene TRBJ2-7; D is unresolved. Germline loops: CDR1 MDHEN, CDR2 SYDVKM. This CDR3 comprises 14 residues. Trimming left V 3 bases short and J 0 bases short, with 9 bases between. The CDR3 loop reads CASSLSQPSYEQYF. Written as DNA, the CDR3 is TGTGCCAGCAGTTTGAGCCAGCCCTCCTACGAGCAGTACTTC.

The rearrangement uses TRBV14 and TRBJ2-7, with 7 bases identical to TRBD2. The CDR3 length is 15 residues. J gave up 0 bases and V 0 bases, and 2 bases lay outside the gene matches. Germline loops: CDR1 SGHDN, CDR2 FVKESK. CDR3 coding DNA: TGTGCCAGCAGCCAAGAACTAGCGTACTCCTACGAGCAGTACTTC. Protein sequence: CASSQELAYSYEQYF.

The J gene is TRBJ1-5, the V gene TRBV29-1; 7 bases map to TRBD1. V shed 7 bases, J shed 9 bases, and the junction held 12 bases outside the gene matches. Germline lookup yields CDR1 SQVTM and CDR2 ANQGSEA. The CDR3 is made up of 13 amino acids. Here the CDR3 DNA reads TGCAGCGCCCAGGAAGACAGGGAATGGCCCCAGCATTTT. Translating gives CSAQEDREWPQHF.

The chain recombines TRBV9 with TRBJ1-2; 8 bases are shared with TRBD1. This CDR3 has 16 residues. J was trimmed by 6 bases and V by 1 base; bases with no gene match: 11. Germline values: CDR1 SGDLS, CDR2 YYNGEE. CDR3 sequence: CASSVFSYDRGHGYTF. In nucleotides, the CDR3 is TGTGCCAGCAGCGTATTTAGCTACGACAGGGGCCATGGCTACACCTTC.

The V gene is TRBV5-1, the J gene TRBJ2-3; tentatively, D is TRBD1 (6 bases). Trimming removed 1 base at V and 6 bases at J, with 18 bases between. The CDR3 length is 16 residues. Per the germline V gene, CDR1 is SGHRS and CDR2 is YFSETQ. CDR3 DNA sequence: TGCGCCAGCAGCTTGAGTGGTCAGGGGTGGTTGGATACGCAGTATTTT. Its protein is CASSLSGQGWLDTQYF. Variable domain in full (rest from reference TRBV5-1 and TRBJ2-3): KAGVTQTPRYLIKTRGQQVTLSCSPISGHRSVSWYQQTPGQGLQFLFEYFSETQRNKGNFPGRFSGRQFSNSRSEMNVSTLELGDSALYLCASSLSGQGWLDTQYFGPGTRLTVL.

Only a few counts were recorded for this clone. The rearrangement links TRBV7-2 to TRBJ1-1; D might be TRBD1 (5 bases). Per the germline V gene, CDR1 is SGHTA and CDR2 is FQGNSA. The CDR3 spans 13 residues. Trimming took 2 bases from V and 5 from J, leaving 9 bases between them. CDR3 nucleotide sequence: TGTGCCAGCAGCTTATTTCGGGGGACTGAAGCTTTCTTT. Protein sequence: CASSLFRGTEAFF.

This clone was seen a handful of times. The chain carries TRBV11-3 and TRBJ1-4; D is perhaps TRBD1 (6 bases). The V gene lost 3 bases and the J gene lost 9 bases, with 17 bases spanning the gap. The length of the CDR3 is 15 residues. Per the germline V gene, CDR1 is SGHNT and CDR2 is YENEEA. CDR3 nucleotides: TGTGCCAGCAGCTTGGATACAGGGAGCAACAAAAAACTGTTTTTT. The encoded protein is CASSLDTGSNKKLFF. Using reference TRBV11-3 and TRBJ1-4 for the parts outside the CDR3, the full variable domain is EAGVVQSPRYKIIEKKQPVAFWCNPISGHNTLYWYLQNLGQGPELLIRYENEEAVDDSQLPKDRFSAERLKGVDSTLKIQPAELGDSAVYLCASSLDTGSNKKLFFGSGTQLSVL.

The count of this clone is one. The chain joins TRBV10-1 to TRBJ2-3; D might be TRBD1 (6 bases). The CDR3 extends over 16 amino acids. CDR1 is WNHNN and CDR2 is SYGVQD in the germline V gene (reference sequence). Trimming removed 3 bases at V and 8 bases at J, with 21 bases between. The CDR3 protein is CASSDPGQELEGTQYF. CDR3 coding DNA: TGCGCCAGCAGTGACCCGGGACAAGAGTTAGAGGGTACGCAGTATTTT.

The rearrangement links TRBV1 to TRBJ1-2; no check of the table's D call, TRBD1, against the DNA was made. TRBV1 is a pseudogene locus. The CDR3 is 17 residues long. The CDR3 loop reads CASSQDRAGVDGYGYTF. CDR3 nucleotides: TGCGCCAGCAGCCAAGATCGGGCAGGGGTAGATGGCTATGGCTACACCTTC.

The V call is TRBV23-1, the J call TRBJ1-2; D is possibly TRBD1 (5 bases). TRBV23-1 counts as an open reading frame of uncertain function. The CDR3 is 16 residues long. Trimming stripped 3 bases from V and 7 bases from J, with 21 bases between. CDR3 in amino acids: CASSHARDVEGPGYTF. The CDR3 DNA is TGCGCCAGCAGTCACGCCCGGGACGTAGAAGGTCCTGGCTACACCTTC.

The CDR3 nucleotides read TGTGCCAGTAGTCCCAAATCCCTCGACAGAATATCTGGAAACACCATATATTTT. This encodes CASSPKSLDRISGNTIYF. The V and J genes are TRBV19 and TRBJ1-3; D may be TRBD1 (5 bases). CDR1 is LNHDA, CDR2 SQIVND, per germline (reference sequence). The CDR3 covers 18 residues. V was pared by 5 bases and J by 1 base, with 21 bases between.

J is TRBJ2-3 and V is TRBV19, with D possibly being TRBD1 (6 bases). Germline CDR1 LNHDA, CDR2 SQIVND (reference sequence). V shed 6 bases and J shed 4 bases, with 26 bases lying between them. The CDR3 sequence is 18 residues long. DNA for the CDR3: TGTGCCAGTAGCAAGGACAGCCTAGGTCTCGTGAATGCAGATACGCAGTATTTT. Protein product: CASSKDSLGLVNADTQYF.